One and the same sample provided the 32 T cell receptor beta chains below, sequenced in a study of Ad26.COV2.S vaccination and SARS-CoV-2 variants. Measured with immunoSEQ multiplex PCR; TCRdb has only the in-frame clones, and not every one. The sample includes about 350,000 clones, roughly 89% of them seen just once. Treatment: around 19 received Ad26.COV2.S at low or high dose, single or two shots; a few received placebo; per-sample allocation not given. Repertoires come from day 63 after the first vaccine or placebo injection. The sequencing used peripheral blood, collected in a trial of Ad26.COV2.S vaccine versus placebo. These receptors came from a person aged 18-65 years who received the Ad26.COV2.S COVID-19 vaccine or a placebo.

This chain links TRBV9 with TRBJ2-3; no clear D gene. Trimming cost V 4 bases and J 6 bases, with 12 bases left between them. Germline V gene data show CDR1 as SGDLS and CDR2 as YYNGEE. The CDR3 contains 13 residues. In DNA, the CDR3 is TGTGCCAGCAGCTCAAGGCCCCCGGATACGCAGTATTTT. Translated: CASSSRPPDTQYF.

The genes are TRBV5-6 and TRBJ2-7; TRBD1 matches 9 bases. CDR1 is SGHDT, CDR2 YYEEEE, per germline. The CDR3 is 14 amino acids. J was trimmed by 4 bases and V by 4 bases; bases with no gene match: 6. The DNA for the CDR3 is TGTGCCAGCAGCCCGGGACAGGGAGAATACGAGCAGTACTTC. This encodes CASSPGQGEYEQYF.

This clone was seen once. J is TRBJ1-1 and V is TRBV6-5; TRBD1 matches at 9 bases. Germline CDR1 is MNHEY and CDR2 is SVGAGI. This CDR3 region has 16 residues. Unmatched junction bases numbered 6, after V lost 4 bases and J lost 0 bases. DNA of the CDR3: TGTGCCAGCAGTTCCGGGACAGGGAGGATGAACACTGAAGCTTTCTTT. Protein: CASSSGTGRMNTEAFF.

This chain links TRBV18 with TRBJ1-2, with no clear D. V was shortened by 3 bases and J by 2 bases, with 10 bases between the two germline ends. This CDR3 is 14 amino acids long. Germline loops: CDR1 KGHSH, CDR2 LQKENI. The CDR3 coding sequence is TGTGCCAGCTCACCTACGACAAGAAACTATGGCTACACCTTC. It specifies CASSPTTRNYGYTF.

The genes are TRBV10-3 and TRBJ2-3; D is unclear. The CDR3 has 12 amino acids. V shed 5 bases and J shed 0 bases, with 3 bases lying between them. The germline V gene encodes CDR1 ENHRY and CDR2 SYGVKD. The CDR3 here is CAISFSTDTQYF. The CDR3 DNA reads as TGTGCCATCAGTTTCAGCACAGATACGCAGTATTTT.

This clone was observed once. J is TRBJ2-2 and V is TRBV7-8; D is undetermined. CDR1 SGHVS and CDR2 FQNEAQ come from the germline V gene. Trimming removed 0 bases at V and 4 bases at J, with 3 bases between. CDR3 length equals 13 residues. CDR3 in DNA: TGTGCCAGCAGCTTAGCGGTCACCGGGGAGCTGTTTTTT. It encodes CASSLAVTGELFF.

The chain combines TRBV13 with TRBJ2-7, with 9 bases that match TRBD2. The CDR3 length is 14 residues. The germline CDR1 and CDR2 sequences are PRHDT and FYEKMQ (reference sequence). V was pared by 4 bases and J by 5 bases, with 6 bases of the junction left unmatched. The CDR3 bases are TGTGCCAGCAGCTCGAGCGGGGGGCAAAACGAGCAGTACTTC. Residues: CASSSSGGQNEQYF.

The chain uses TRBV14 and TRBJ2-1, with D possibly matching TRBD1 (5 bases). CDR1 and CDR2 (germline): SGHDN, FVKESK. The V end was cut by 1 base, the J end by 6 bases, with 16 bases between. The CDR3 length is 16 residues. The CDR3 DNA reads TGTGCCAGCAGCCAAGTCGGTTTAGTAGGGGCCAATGAGCAGTTCTTC. It is translated as CASSQVGLVGANEQFF.

The gene calls are TRBV12-3 or TRBV12-4 and TRBJ2-3, with D uncertain. V was pared by 5 bases and J by 0 bases, with 6 bases between. There are 13 residues in the CDR3. CDR3 nucleotides: TGTGCCAGCAGTCCCTCGAGCACAGATACGCAGTATTTT. As protein: CASSPSSTDTQYF.

The chain uses TRBV6-5 and TRBJ1-1; 8 bases align to TRBD1. J gave up 4 bases and V 9 bases, and 10 bases lay outside the gene matches. CDR3 length: 14 amino acids. Germline CDR1 MNHEY, CDR2 SVGAGI. The CDR3 is CASHDRGGVTEAFF. The CDR3 nucleotides read TGTGCCAGTCACGACAGGGGAGGGGTCACTGAAGCTTTCTTT.

The rearrangement links TRBV4-3 to TRBJ1-1; a possible D gene is TRBD1 (6 bases). Trimming pared 0 bases from V and 4 bases from J, leaving 12 bases between. Per germline, CDR1 LGHNA and CDR2 YSLEER. The CDR3 has 15 residues. CDR3 sequence: CASSQDWGAGTEAFF. In DNA, the CDR3 is TGCGCCAGCAGCCAAGATTGGGGGGCGGGCACTGAAGCTTTCTTT.

V gene TRBV6-5 combines with J gene TRBJ2-7; D might be TRBD1 (5 bases). The germline V and J ends were trimmed by 7 bases and 0 bases, with 13 bases remaining between them. Germline V CDR1 and CDR2: MNHEY, SVGAGI. The CDR3 extends over 14 amino acids. The CDR3 DNA reads as TGTGCCAGCACTGGGGCTGGGCTCTCCTACGAGCAGTACTTC. Protein product: CASTGAGLSYEQYF.

The chain has TRBV2 and TRBJ1-5; 7 positions agree with TRBD1. The germline gives CDR1 SNHLY, CDR2 FYNNEI. V lost 6 bases and J lost 4; bases outside the gene matches: 3. The CDR3 has 13 residues. The CDR3 coding sequence is TGTGCCAGCAGGGTCAGGGGGAATCAGCCCCAGCATTTT. Translated, it gives CASRVRGNQPQHF.

J is TRBJ1-3 and V is TRBV5-1; D is uncertain. Trimming removed 5 bases at V and 0 bases at J, with 6 bases between. CDR3 length: 13 amino acids. The V gene's germline CDR1 is SGHRS and CDR2 YFSETQ. The CDR3 loop reads CASRPPSGNTIYF. The CDR3 coding sequence is TGCGCCAGCAGGCCACCCTCTGGAAACACCATATATTTT.

This rearrangement joins TRBV27 to TRBJ2-3, with TRBD2 matching over 11 bases. The CDR3 consists of 15 residues. Trimming at V came to 4 bases and at J to 1 base, leaving 1 base not matched to a gene. CDR1 and CDR2 from the germline V gene are MNHEY and SMNVEV (reference sequence). This CDR3 reads CASSSGLAGTDTQYF. The CDR3 DNA follows: TGTGCCAGCAGTTCGGGACTAGCGGGCACAGATACGCAGTATTTT.

The chain is built from TRBV7-2 and TRBJ2-2, with a possible D match to TRBD1 (5 bases). The CDR3 is 18 residues long. Germline loops: CDR1 SGHTA, CDR2 FQGNSA. Between the trimmed V and J ends, which lost 5 bases and 4 bases, there was a span of 23 bases. In DNA, the CDR3 is TGTGCCAGCAGCCCAAGGGGTCTTTGGACCAAGGTCACCGGGGAGCTGTTTTTT. This sequence encodes CASSPRGLWTKVTGELFF.

V is TRBV15 and J is TRBJ2-4; D might be TRBD2 (6 bases). This CDR3 has 13 amino acids. Trimming removed 1 base at V and 6 bases at J, with 7 bases between. Germline values: CDR1 LNHNV, CDR2 YYDKDF (reference sequence). The CDR3 DNA is TGTGCCACCAGCAGAGGCGGGGTAAACATTCAGTACTTC. Its protein product is CATSRGGVNIQYF. The variable domain in full, with the rest retrieved from reference TRBV15 and TRBJ2-4, is DAMVIQNPRYQVTQFGKPVTLSCSQTLNHNVMYWYQQKSSQAPKLLFHYYDKDFNNEADTPDNFQSRRPNTSFCFLDIRSPGLGDTAMYLCATSRGGVNIQYFGAGTRLSVL.

This clone was detected only a few times. This chain links TRBV2 with TRBJ2-2, with TRBD1 matching over 7 bases. Germline assignment: CDR1 SNHLY and CDR2 FYNNEI. The CDR3 runs 16 residues. V lost 6 bases to trimming and J lost 0 bases; unmatched junction nucleotides: 7. CDR3 region: CASRVGQDANTGELFF. For the CDR3, the DNA is TGTGCCAGCAGAGTCGGACAGGACGCGAACACCGGGGAGCTGTTTTTT.

The chain is built from TRBV18 and TRBJ1-1; possible D gene TRBD1, 5 bases. This CDR3 is 12 amino acids long. CDR1 is KGHSH and CDR2 is LQKENI in the germline V gene. V lost 6 bases, J lost 8 bases, and 13 bases lay in between. CDR3 DNA sequence: TGTGCCAGCTCGACCTCAGGGAGGGAAGCTTTCTTT. Translating gives CASSTSGREAFF.

The chain combines TRBV6-1 with TRBJ1-5; unclear D gene. Trimming removed 2 bases from V and 6 bases from J, with 14 bases in between. CDR3 length: 15 amino acids. The germline V gene encodes CDR1 MNHNS and CDR2 SASEGT. The CDR3 protein is CASSELRRSFQPQHF. CDR3 coding DNA: TGTGCCAGCAGTGAACTTCGGAGGTCCTTTCAGCCCCAGCATTTT.

Details on this clone: Within the sample, other DNA sequences also encode this same CDR3. The V gene is TRBV9, the J gene TRBJ2-2; unclear D gene. V lost 0 bases and J 7 bases, leaving 4 bases between the germline ends. Germline CDR1 reads SGDLS; CDR2 reads YYNGEE. This CDR3 contains 12 residues. CDR3: CASSVVNGELFF. CDR3 coding DNA: TGTGCCAGCAGCGTAGTAAACGGGGAGCTGTTTTTT. Full variable domain (remainder filled in from reference TRBV9 and TRBJ2-2): DSGVTQTPKHLITATGQRVTLRCSPRSGDLSVYWYQQSLDQGLQFLIQYYNGEERAKGNILERFSAQQFPDLHSELNLSSLELGDSALYFCASSVVNGELFFGEGSRLTVL.

This clone has only a few counts. The chain is built from TRBV19 and TRBJ2-1, with 10 positions matching TRBD2. Germline lookup yields CDR1 LNHDA and CDR2 SQIVND (reference sequence). This CDR3 has 16 residues. The junction had 6 bases not matched to a gene; V was cut back by 3 bases and J by 4 bases. In DNA form, the CDR3 reads TGTGCCAGTAGTATCGCGGGACTAGCGAAATACAATGAGCAGTTCTTC. This codes for CASSIAGLAKYNEQFF.

V gene TRBV5-1 combines with J gene TRBJ2-2; D assignment may be TRBD1 or TRBD2 (5 bases each). The CDR3 is made up of 16 amino acids. Germline V CDR1 and CDR2: SGHRS, YFSETQ. V was trimmed by 4 bases and J by 0 bases, leaving 13 bases between them. The CDR3 loop reads CASSVGPGSNTGELFF. The CDR3 DNA reads as TGCGCCAGCAGCGTGGGACCGGGCTCGAACACCGGGGAGCTGTTTTTT.

The DNA of the CDR3 is TGTGCCAGCAGCTCACGACTAGGGGGAGAGACCCAGTACTTC. Translation: CASSSRLGGETQYF. The V gene is TRBV7-9, the J gene TRBJ2-5, with D possibly called TRBD1 or TRBD2 (6 bases each). Trimming cost V 4 bases and J 4 bases, with 13 bases left between them. The CDR3 extends over 14 amino acids. Germline loops: CDR1 SEHNR, CDR2 FQNEAQ (reference sequence). Full variable domain (remainder filled in from reference TRBV7-9 and TRBJ2-5): DTGVSQNPRHKITKRGQNVTFRCDPISEHNRLYWYRQTLGQGPEFLTYFQNEAQLEKSRLLSDRFSAERPKGSFSTLEIQRTEQGDSAMYLCASSSRLGGETQYFGPGTRLLVL.

The chain employs TRBV5-1 and TRBJ1-1; 10 positions match TRBD1. The CDR3 totals 17 residues. Per the germline V gene, CDR1 is SGHRS and CDR2 is YFSETQ. V was pared by 1 base and J by 1 base, with 7 bases of the junction left unmatched. The chain's CDR3 is CASSLSGTGVENTEAFF. The CDR3 nucleotides read TGCGCCAGCAGCTTGTCAGGGACAGGGGTAGAGAACACTGAAGCTTTCTTT.

The chain joins TRBV24-1 to TRBJ2-1; 12 bases align to TRBD2. CDR3 length: 16 amino acids. Germline V CDR1 and CDR2: KGHDR, SFDVKD. The V segment lost 3 bases and the J segment 7 bases; nucleotides outside the gene matches: 6. The CDR3 DNA sequence: TGTGCCACCAGTGATGCCACTAGCGGGAGGACGAATGAGCAGTTCTTC. Its translation: CATSDATSGRTNEQFF.

The rearrangement links TRBV4-1 to TRBJ2-3; 7 positions agree with TRBD2. The CDR3 extends over 16 amino acids. Trimming cost V 0 bases and J 0 bases; bases outside gene matches: 3. The germline V gene encodes CDR1 MGHRA and CDR2 YSYEKL. In nucleotides, the CDR3 is TGCGCCAGCAGCCAAGATCCGGGGGGTAGCACAGATACGCAGTATTTT. Amino acids: CASSQDPGGSTDTQYF.

The gene calls are TRBV6-2 or TRBV6-3 and TRBJ1-6; D unresolved. From germline, CDR1 is MNHEY and CDR2 SVGEGT. Trimming pared 6 bases from V and 7 bases from J, leaving 16 bases between. The CDR3 runs 15 residues. In nucleotides, the CDR3 is TGTGCCAGCAGCCGCGACGGGGTCCAAAATTCACCCCTCCACTTT. Translation: CASSRDGVQNSPLHF.

The rearrangement links TRBV10-2 to TRBJ2-5; no reliable D call. CDR1 is WSHSY, CDR2 SAAADI, per germline. The V and J ends lost 4 bases and 2 bases respectively, with 8 bases between them. The CDR3 consists of 13 residues. The CDR3 DNA follows: TGCGCCAGCAGTGGAAACACTCAAGAGACCCAGTACTTC. Amino acid sequence: CASSGNTQETQYF.

The V call is TRBV7-9, the J call TRBJ1-3; possible D gene TRBD1, 6 bases. The CDR3 is 16 residues long. The ends were cut back, 4 bases at V and 0 bases at J, with 13 bases in the middle. Per germline, CDR1 SEHNR and CDR2 FQNEAQ (reference sequence). CDR3 protein: CASSSRKTGSGNTIYF. In nucleotides, the CDR3 is TGTGCCAGCAGCTCGAGGAAGACAGGCTCTGGAAACACCATATATTTT.

As DNA, the CDR3 is TGTGCCAGCAGCGCCGGACTAGATCTGGGGACGCAGTATTTT. It translates to CASSAGLDLGTQYF. The chain couples TRBV9 to TRBJ2-3; TRBD2 aligns across 7 bases. The CDR3 contains 14 residues. The germline gives CDR1 SGDLS, CDR2 YYNGEE. The ends lost 3 bases at V and 9 bases at J; junction bases unmatched: 10. The complete variable domain, with remaining parts taken from reference TRBV9 and TRBJ2-3, reads DSGVTQTPKHLITATGQRVTLRCSPRSGDLSVYWYQQSLDQGLQFLIQYYNGEERAKGNILERFSAQQFPDLHSELNLSSLELGDSALYFCASSAGLDLGTQYFGPGTRLTVL.

The chain uses TRBV30 and TRBJ1-1, with D tentatively TRBD1 (6 bases). The germline gives CDR1 GTSNPN, CDR2 SVGIG (reference sequence). The CDR3 consists of 12 residues. Trimming cost V 4 bases and J 5 bases, with 11 bases left between them. CDR3 bases: TGTGCCTGGACCGCCGGGACAACTGAAGCTTTCTTT. It codes for CAWTAGTTEAFF.